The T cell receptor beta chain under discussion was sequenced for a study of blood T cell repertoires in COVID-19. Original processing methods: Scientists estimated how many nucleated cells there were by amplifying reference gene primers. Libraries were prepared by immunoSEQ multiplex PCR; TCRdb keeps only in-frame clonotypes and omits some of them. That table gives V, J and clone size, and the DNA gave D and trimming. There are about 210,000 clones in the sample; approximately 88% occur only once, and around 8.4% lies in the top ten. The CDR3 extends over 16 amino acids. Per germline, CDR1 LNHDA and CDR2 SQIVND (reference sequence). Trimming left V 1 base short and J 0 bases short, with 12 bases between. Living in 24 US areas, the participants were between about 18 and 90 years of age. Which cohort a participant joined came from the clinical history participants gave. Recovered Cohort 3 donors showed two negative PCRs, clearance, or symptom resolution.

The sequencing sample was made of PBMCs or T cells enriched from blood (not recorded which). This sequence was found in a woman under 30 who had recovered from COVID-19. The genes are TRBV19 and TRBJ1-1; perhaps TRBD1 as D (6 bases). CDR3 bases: TGTGCCAGTAGTATAGCCCTACAGGGTTTGAACACTGAAGCTTTCTTT. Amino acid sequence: CASSIALQGLNTEAFF.